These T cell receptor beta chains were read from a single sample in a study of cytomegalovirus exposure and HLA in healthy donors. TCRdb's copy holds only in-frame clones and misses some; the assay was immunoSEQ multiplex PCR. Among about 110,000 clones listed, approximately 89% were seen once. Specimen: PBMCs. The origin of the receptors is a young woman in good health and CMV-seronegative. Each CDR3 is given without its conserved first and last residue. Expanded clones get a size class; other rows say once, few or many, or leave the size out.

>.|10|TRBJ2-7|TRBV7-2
ASSFVRIEQY
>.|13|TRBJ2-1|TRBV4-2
ASSQGLAAYNEQF
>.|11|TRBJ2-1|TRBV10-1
ASSFQGAHEQF
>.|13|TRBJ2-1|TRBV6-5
ASSYEGRSYNEQF
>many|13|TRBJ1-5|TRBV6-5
ASGGTGAAGGPQH
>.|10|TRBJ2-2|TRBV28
ASISPPGELF
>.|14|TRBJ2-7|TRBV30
AWSTPRLVLTYEQY
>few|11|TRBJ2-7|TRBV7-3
ASAITGNYEQY
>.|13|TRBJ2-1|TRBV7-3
ASSLGTSAYNEQF
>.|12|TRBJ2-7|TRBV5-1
ASSPGTGAYEQY
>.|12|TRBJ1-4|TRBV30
AGETGGSREKLF